Following are 5 T cell receptor beta chains from one sample sequenced in a study of metastatic and nonmetastatic thyroid tumors. MiXCR was used by TCRdb to re-call the PCR reads. Of 25,000 to 30,000 clones listed, under 20% are singletons. All patients reached thyroid surgery having received no treatment beforehand. The sample taken for sequencing was blood. Every receptor here comes from a female donor with papillary thyroid cancer or a benign thyroid nodule (not recorded which). Some clones in this sample may be carry-over from other donors' samples.

This clone was found many times. The chain has TRBV28 and TRBJ1-5; D gene unclear. V gave up 3 bases and J gave up 6 bases, with 21 bases separating them. In germline, CDR1 is MDHEN, CDR2 SYDVKM. The CDR3 has 17 residues. CDR3 residues: CASSFWGAGGIGQPQHF. The DNA of the CDR3 is TGTGCCAGCAGTTTCTGGGGTGCGGGTGGGATCGGTCAGCCCCAGCATTTT.

The chain carries TRBV5-8 and TRBJ2-5, with TRBD2 matching 10 bases. The germline CDR1 and CDR2 sequences are SGHTS and YDEGEE. Losses at the gene ends were 1 base for V and 4 bases for J; bases not matched to a gene: 10. This CDR3 is built from 17 residues. The CDR3 here is CASSLYPSGGAGETQYF. The CDR3 DNA sequence: TGTGCCAGCAGCTTGTACCCAAGCGGGGGGGCCGGAGAGACCCAGTACTTC.

This clone has a count of ten or more. The CDR3 coding sequence is TGCGCCAGCAGCCAAGTGTGGGGCCCTGGAAACACCATATATTTT. This sequence encodes CASSQVWGPGNTIYF. The chain is built from TRBV4-1 and TRBJ1-3, with D possibly matching TRBD1 (5 bases). CDR3 length: 15 residues. V lost 1 base to trimming and J lost 2 bases, with 9 bases between them. Germline V gives CDR1 MGHRA, CDR2 YSYEKL.

This clone has a count of ten or more. The genes are TRBV19 and TRBJ1-1, with unresolved D. Germline CDR1 and CDR2: LNHDA and SQIVND (reference sequence). CDR3 length: 15 amino acids. Trimming removed 10 bases from V and 5 bases from J, with 23 bases in between. The CDR3 sequence: CATRKGRHRETEAFF. Written as DNA, the CDR3 is TGTGCCACCCGAAAGGGCCGGCACCGGGAGACTGAAGCTTTCTTT. Full variable domain (rest looked up from reference TRBV19 and TRBJ1-1): DGGITQSPKYLFRKEGQNVTLSCEQNLNHDAMYWYRQDPGQGLRLIYYSQIVNDFQKGDIAEGYSVSREKKESFPLTVTSAQKNPTAFYLCATRKGRHRETEAFFGQGTRLTVV.

V usage is TRBV7-3 and J usage is TRBJ2-3, with 8 positions matching TRBD2. The V gene's germline CDR1 is SGHTA and CDR2 FQGTGA. Losses at the gene ends were 2 bases for V and 10 bases for J; bases not matched to a gene: 11. The CDR3 is 15 amino acids. The CDR3 DNA reads TGTGCCAGCAGCTTAGACGGAAGCGGGGGTAGTGCGCAGTATTTT. This gives the protein CASSLDGSGGSAQYF.